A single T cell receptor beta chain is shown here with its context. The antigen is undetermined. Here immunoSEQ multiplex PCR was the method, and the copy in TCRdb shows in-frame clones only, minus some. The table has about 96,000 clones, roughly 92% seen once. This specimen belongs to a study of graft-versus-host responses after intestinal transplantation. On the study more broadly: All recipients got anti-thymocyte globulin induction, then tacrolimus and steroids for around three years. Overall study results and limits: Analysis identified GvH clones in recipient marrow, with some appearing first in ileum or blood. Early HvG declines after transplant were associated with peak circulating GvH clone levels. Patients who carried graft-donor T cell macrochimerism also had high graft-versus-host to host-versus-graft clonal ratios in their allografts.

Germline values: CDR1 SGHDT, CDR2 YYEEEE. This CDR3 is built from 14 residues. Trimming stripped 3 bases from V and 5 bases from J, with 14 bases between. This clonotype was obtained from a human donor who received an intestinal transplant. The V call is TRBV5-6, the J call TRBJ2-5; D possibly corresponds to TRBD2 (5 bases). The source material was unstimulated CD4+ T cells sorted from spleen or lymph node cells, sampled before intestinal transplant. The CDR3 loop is CASSSLASGETQYF. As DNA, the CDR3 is TGTGCCAGCAGCTCCCTAGCAAGTGGGGAGACCCAGTACTTC.